A selection of T cell receptor beta chains follows, all from one sample in a study of human T cells and chemical hapten exposure. MiXCR was run by TCRdb on the RACE reads, yielding one entry per CDR3 protein. The repertoire has about 380,000 distinct CDR3 sequences, 4.5% to 5.5% of them found once; the top ten carry roughly 2.6%. The sequences come from whole blood, collected in connection with sensitization to the hapten diphenylcyclopropenone (DPC). These TCRs come from a woman between 45 and 65 years old with alopecia areata. Some clones in this sample may be carry-over from other donors' samples. The CDR3 runs from the conserved cysteine through the conserved F or W. D genes are given only for firm matches. Clone size is stated in some rows and not others, as once, few, many or a class when expanded.

many	14	.	TRBJ2-1	TRBV12-3/TRBV12-4	CASSLGGIYNEQFF	TGTGCCAGCAGTTTAGGCGGGATTTACAATGAGCAGTTCTTC
.	12	.	TRBJ2-5	TRBV11-2	CASTGAQETQYF	TGTGCCAGCACTGGGGCCCAAGAGACCCAGTACTTC
few	16	TRBD2	TRBJ2-7	TRBV4-2	CASSQDLLAGTYEQYF	TGTGCCAGCAGCCAAGATTTACTAGCGGGGACCTACGAGCAGTACTTC
many	14	TRBD1	TRBJ2-7	TRBV18	CASSGRDSTYEQYF	TGTGCCAGCTCAGGACGGGACAGTACCTACGAGCAGTACTTC
many	15	TRBD2	TRBJ2-7	TRBV7-9	CASSFSGGASYEQYF	TGTGCCAGCAGCTTCAGCGGGGGGGCCTCCTACGAGCAGTACTTC
.	15	.	TRBJ1-5	TRBV2	CASSEFGMGNQPQHF	TGTGCCAGCAGTGAGTTCGGTATGGGCAATCAGCCCCAGCATTTT
many	16	TRBD1	TRBJ2-3	TRBV11-3	CASSSGTGDTADTQYF	TGTGCCAGCAGCTCCGGGACAGGGGATACGGCAGATACGCAGTATTTT
many	13	.	TRBJ2-2	TRBV6-1	CASKKEGTGELFF	TGTGCCAGCAAAAAGGAGGGGACCGGGGAGCTGTTTTTT
.	15	.	TRBJ2-7	TRBV20-1	CSAPFWGRGSYEQYF	TGCAGTGCTCCCTTCTGGGGTCGCGGCTCCTACGAGCAGTACTTC
few	13	.	TRBJ2-7	TRBV5-1	CASSLQDFYEQYF	TGCGCCAGCAGCCTTCAAGACTTCTACGAGCAGTACTTC
few	15	TRBD1	TRBJ1-3	TRBV2	CASRVDRASGNTIYF	TGTGCCAGCAGGGTCGACAGGGCGTCTGGAAACACCATATATTTT
.	14	.	TRBJ1-1	TRBV20-1	CSARDPGLNTEAFF	TGCAGTGCTAGAGACCCAGGGCTGAACACTGAAGCTTTCTTT
.	17	TRBD2	TRBJ2-5	TRBV28	CASSSIGLAGGSETQYF	TGTGCCAGCAGTTCCATCGGACTAGCGGGAGGTTCAGAGACCCAGTACTTC
few	18	TRBD1	TRBJ1-1	TRBV10-3	CAISAHGGQGATATEAFF	TGTGCCATCAGCGCCCATGGGGGACAGGGGGCAACAGCCACTGAAGCTTTCTTT
many	13	TRBD1	TRBJ2-7	TRBV20-1	CSAGQAGSYEQYF	TGCAGTGCCGGACAGGCAGGTTCCTACGAGCAGTACTTC
few	14	.	TRBJ2-1	TRBV4-3	CASSQAASDNEQFF	TGCGCCAGCAGCCAGGCGGCATCTGACAATGAGCAGTTCTTC
many	15	TRBD2	TRBJ2-3	TRBV6-2/TRBV6-3	CASSYGGRATDTQYF	TGTGCCAGCAGTTACGGCGGGAGAGCAACAGATACGCAGTATTTT
many	14	.	TRBJ2-4	TRBV7-8	CASSLNPGENIQYF	TGTGCCAGCAGCTTAAACCCAGGGGAAAACATTCAGTACTTC
.	13	.	TRBJ1-2	TRBV6-6	CATTLDGAYGYTF	TGTGCCACGACACTGGACGGAGCCTATGGCTACACCTTC
few	17	TRBD2	TRBJ2-3	TRBV12-5	CASGLVRLAGGTDTQYF	TGTGCTAGTGGTTTGGTAAGGCTAGCGGGAGGAACAGATACGCAGTATTTT
.	14	.	TRBJ1-2	TRBV12-3/TRBV12-4	CASSLFGGGYGYTF	TGTGCCAGCAGTTTATTCGGGGGTGGCTATGGCTACACCTTC
few	15	TRBD1	TRBJ1-3	TRBV12-5	CASGPGTGTGNTIYF	TGTGCTAGTGGCCCCGGGACAGGGACTGGAAACACCATATATTTT
few	14	.	TRBJ1-5	TRBV12-3/TRBV12-4	CASSPTPGHQPQHF	TGTGCCAGCAGTCCTACCCCGGGTCATCAGCCCCAGCATTTT
few	15	.	TRBJ1-1	TRBV12-3/TRBV12-4	CASSLGAVMNTEAFF	TGTGCCAGCAGTTTAGGCGCAGTCATGAACACTGAAGCTTTCTTT
few	14	.	TRBJ1-1	TRBV12-3/TRBV12-4	CASSFSSRGAEAFF	TGTGCCAGCAGTTTCAGCTCTCGGGGGGCTGAAGCTTTCTTT
few	15	.	TRBJ1-5	TRBV4-1	CASSQVEYSNQPQHF	TGCGCCAGCAGCCAAGTAGAATATAGCAATCAGCCCCAGCATTTT
many	14	.	TRBJ1-2	TRBV27	CASSFQGGSYGYTF	TGTGCCAGCAGTTTCCAGGGAGGGAGCTATGGCTACACCTTC
few	16	TRBD2	TRBJ2-3	TRBV5-1	CASSSSSGGAAYTQYF	TGCGCCAGCAGCTCCTCTAGCGGGGGGGCGGCGTATACGCAGTATTTT
.	15	TRBD1	TRBJ2-2	TRBV29-1	CSVDRGTGGTGELFF	TGCAGCGTTGACCGGGGGACAGGGGGCACCGGGGAGCTGTTTTTT
.	15	.	TRBJ2-3	TRBV9	CASSVEGGAVDTQYF	TGTGCCAGCAGCGTAGAGGGGGGAGCGGTAGATACGCAGTATTTT
few	14	.	TRBJ1-5	TRBV2	CASSFRGQNQPQHF	TGTGCCAGCAGCTTCCGGGGCCAGAATCAGCCCCAGCATTTT
few	15	.	TRBJ1-1	TRBV6-1	CASSPRGRGHTEAFF	TGTGCCAGCAGTCCCCGGGGGCGGGGCCACACTGAAGCTTTCTTT
.	13	.	TRBJ1-4	TRBV12-3/TRBV12-4	CASSRGQAEKLFF	TGTGCCAGCAGTAGGGGACAAGCTGAAAAACTGTTTTTT
few	14	.	TRBJ2-7	TRBV28	CASSSRGAGYEQYF	TGTGCCAGCAGTTCCCGGGGCGCGGGCTACGAGCAGTACTTC
.	15	TRBD1	TRBJ2-7	TRBV30	CAWSARDSLVYEQYF	TGTGCCTGGAGCGCCCGGGACAGCCTCGTTTACGAGCAGTACTTC
many	12	TRBD2	TRBJ2-1	TRBV24-1	CATSGTREGQFF	TGTGCCACCAGTGGCACGAGGGAGGGGCAGTTCTTC
few	12	.	TRBJ2-7	TRBV12-3/TRBV12-4	CASRPGSYEQYF	TGTGCCAGCAGGCCTGGGAGCTACGAGCAGTACTTC
few	16	.	TRBJ1-3	TRBV5-1	CASSDRRTPTGNTIYF	TGCGCCAGCAGCGATAGGAGGACCCCAACTGGAAACACCATATATTTT
many	16	TRBD1	TRBJ2-7	TRBV3-1	CASSQQGEIPAYEQYF	TGTGCCAGCAGCCAACAGGGGGAGATTCCAGCCTACGAGCAGTACTTC
many	15	.	TRBJ2-1	TRBV4-3	CASSQDVRVGNEQFF	TGCGCCAGCAGCCAAGATGTCAGGGTGGGGAATGAGCAGTTCTTC
many	16	.	TRBJ2-3	TRBV7-2	CASSLWTGGSTDTQYF	TGTGCCAGCAGCCTTTGGACTGGGGGTAGCACAGATACGCAGTATTTT
.	15	TRBD2	TRBJ2-1	TRBV18	CASSPGLANYNEQFF	TGTGCCAGCTCCCCGGGACTAGCGAATTACAATGAGCAGTTCTTC
.	15	.	TRBJ1-1	TRBV7-2	CASSPVRATNTEAFF	TGTGCCAGCAGCCCGGTCAGGGCCACGAACACTGAAGCTTTCTTT
few	15	TRBD1	TRBJ1-2	TRBV28	CASSSPGQGHYGYTF	TGTGCCAGCAGTTCCCCCGGACAGGGACACTATGGCTACACCTTC
few	16	.	TRBJ1-2	TRBV12-5	CASGPAGDGSNYGYTF	TGTGCTAGTGGTCCCGCCGGAGACGGTTCTAACTATGGCTACACCTTC
.	14	.	TRBJ2-3	TRBV10-3	CATQAGAGTDTQYF	TGTGCCACCCAGGCGGGGGCAGGGACAGATACGCAGTATTTT